The next 17 T cell receptor beta chains were all read from a single sample in a study of T cells in localized non-small cell lung cancer. The repertoire was sequenced with immunoSEQ multiplex PCR; TCRdb's copy has only in-frame clones and lacks some. The table shows about 1,800 clones, with 23% occurring only once. The sequencing used normal lung tissue next to the tumor, collected before any cancer treatment. The receptors were sampled from a male donor aged 60 or over with stage II lung adenocarcinoma.

This clone is labeled large. This chain links TRBV10-2 with TRBJ1-5; unclear D gene. Trimming removed 3 bases from V and 3 bases from J, with 9 bases in between. Germline CDR1 WSHSY, CDR2 SAAADI. This CDR3 has 14 amino acids. CDR3 bases: TGCGCCAGCAGTGACAGCAGTCTCAATCAGCCCCAGCATTTT. This gives the protein CASSDSSLNQPQHF.

The chain uses TRBV28 and TRBJ2-3; 7 positions match TRBD2. V was pared by 2 bases and J by 4 bases, with 9 bases of the junction left unmatched. The CDR3 sequence is 16 residues long. Germline assignment: CDR1 MDHEN and CDR2 SYDVKM. The CDR3 DNA reads TGTGCCAGCAGTTTAGGGGGAGGGCCTGAAGCAGATACGCAGTATTTT. Translation gives CASSLGGGPEADTQYF. The full variable domain, completed using reference TRBV28 and TRBJ2-3, is DVKVTQSSRYLVKRTGEKVFLECVQDMDHENMFWYRQDPGLGLRLIYFSYDVKMKEKGDIPEGYSVSREKKERFSLILESASTNQTSMYLCASSLGGGPEADTQYFGPGTRLTVL.

The CDR3 protein is CASMNHNNEQFF. CDR3 sequence (DNA): TGTGCCAGCATGAATCACAACAATGAGCAGTTCTTC. The chain couples TRBV28 to TRBJ2-1, with D unresolved. The CDR3 is made up of 12 amino acids. V lost 7 bases, J lost 5 bases, and 9 bases lay in between. CDR1 and CDR2 from the germline V gene are MDHEN and SYDVKM.

The V and J genes are TRBV6-4 and TRBJ1-2; D is unclear. The CDR3 sequence is 11 residues long. Trimming stripped 3 bases from V and 5 bases from J, with 4 bases between. The germline V gene encodes CDR1 MRHNA and CDR2 SNTAGT. CDR3 sequence reads: CASSEDYGYTF. CDR3 nucleotides: TGTGCCAGCAGTGAGGATTATGGCTACACCTTC.

By frequency in the sample, this clone is medium-sized. The chain is built from TRBV5-1 and TRBJ1-1; D possibly corresponds to TRBD1 (6 bases). Germline assignment: CDR1 SGHRS and CDR2 YFSETQ. With 3 bases removed from V and 3 bases from J, the gap between germline ends came to 12 bases. The CDR3 contains 14 residues. Written as DNA, the CDR3 is TGCGCCAGCAGCTCGACAGGTCGGGACACTGAAGCTTTCTTT. Amino acid sequence: CASSSTGRDTEAFF.

The chain has TRBV28 and TRBJ1-2; 8 positions match TRBD1. Per germline, CDR1 MDHEN and CDR2 SYDVKM. CDR3 size: 12 residues. Unmatched junction bases numbered 4, after V lost 8 bases and J lost 5 bases. CDR3 bases: TGTGCCAGCGGAGACAGGGGTTATGGCTACACCTTC. Encoded protein: CASGDRGYGYTF.

The genes are TRBV28 and TRBJ1-3; D gene uncertain. This CDR3 is built from 15 residues. V dropped 5 bases and J dropped 8 bases, with 19 bases sitting between them. Germline assignment: CDR1 MDHEN and CDR2 SYDVKM. CDR3 in DNA: TGTGCCAGCAGTATCGCCGGGAGGGTGGTACACACCATATATTTT. The encoded protein is CASSIAGRVVHTIYF. The whole variable domain, filled in from reference TRBV28 and TRBJ1-3, reads DVKVTQSSRYLVKRTGEKVFLECVQDMDHENMFWYRQDPGLGLRLIYFSYDVKMKEKGDIPEGYSVSREKKERFSLILESASTNQTSMYLCASSIAGRVVHTIYFGEGSWLTVV.

The V call is TRBV18, the J call TRBJ1-1, with no clear D. Trimming removed 7 bases at V and 0 bases at J, with 15 bases between. This CDR3 spans 15 amino acids. Germline CDR1 KGHSH, CDR2 LQKENI. The CDR3 here is CASCLTQFMNTEAFF. In nucleotides, the CDR3 is TGTGCCAGCTGTCTCACCCAATTCATGAACACTGAAGCTTTCTTT.

The chain uses TRBV2 and TRBJ2-1, with 9 bases aligning to TRBD2. CDR1 SNHLY and CDR2 FYNNEI come from the germline V gene. The V and J ends lost 1 base and 2 bases, in that order; junction bases with no gene match: 3. The length of the CDR3 is 16 residues. The CDR3: CASSEGREGTYNEQFF. CDR3 bases: TGTGCCAGCAGTGAAGGGCGGGAGGGAACCTACAATGAGCAGTTCTTC. The full variable domain, completed using reference TRBV2 and TRBJ2-1, is EPEVTQTPSHQVTQMGQEVILRCVPISNHLYFYWYRQILGQKVEFLVSFYNNEISEKSEIFDDQFSVERPDGSNFTLKIRSTKLEDSAMYFCASSEGREGTYNEQFFGPGTRLTVL.

Relative to its sample, this clone is medium-sized. The J gene is TRBJ1-1, the V gene TRBV11-3; D is unclear. Germline V gene sequence: CDR1 SGHNT, CDR2 YENEEA. CDR3 size: 16 residues. The V and J ends lost 5 bases and 0 bases respectively, with 16 bases between them. The CDR3 region has the DNA TGTGCCAGCAGCCCGGCTAAGGGCCCGCTGAACACTGAAGCTTTCTTT. Translation gives CASSPAKGPLNTEAFF.

The sample holds a few counts of this clone. This rearrangement joins TRBV28 to TRBJ1-5; no clear D gene. Between the trimmed V and J ends, which lost 5 bases and 4 bases, there was a span of 12 bases. Germline lookup yields CDR1 MDHEN and CDR2 SYDVKM. This CDR3 is 14 amino acids long. The CDR3 DNA reads as TGTGCCAGCAGTGCCGCAGGCGTAAATCAGCCCCAGCATTTT. It yields the protein CASSAAGVNQPQHF. The entire variable domain, with the rest obtained from reference TRBV28 and TRBJ1-5, is as follows: DVKVTQSSRYLVKRTGEKVFLECVQDMDHENMFWYRQDPGLGLRLIYFSYDVKMKEKGDIPEGYSVSREKKERFSLILESASTNQTSMYLCASSAAGVNQPQHFGDGTRLSIL.

V and J are TRBV6-9 and TRBJ1-4; 9 bases are a match to TRBD1. The CDR3 is made up of 15 amino acids. CDR1 and CDR2 (germline): MNHGY, SVAAGI. The ends lost 5 bases at V and 8 bases at J; junction bases unmatched: 9. For the CDR3, the DNA is TGTGCCAGCAGTGCATCCGGGACAGGGAAGGAAAAACTGTTTTTT. It encodes CASSASGTGKEKLFF.

The chain employs TRBV9 and TRBJ2-1; D is ambiguous. Deletions cut 4 bases from V and 3 bases from J, with 8 bases between. This CDR3 has 13 amino acids. Germline-derived CDR1 and CDR2 are SGDLS and YYNGEE. CDR3 nucleotides: TGTGCCAGCAGCCGTAAGGACTACAATGAGCAGTTCTTC. It encodes CASSRKDYNEQFF.

V and J are TRBV14 and TRBJ2-1; D is undetermined. CDR1 is SGHDN, CDR2 FVKESK, per germline. With 4 bases removed from V and 0 bases from J, the gap between germline ends came to 13 bases. The CDR3 runs to 16 residues. CDR3 in amino acids: CASSPPKGSSYNEQFF. CDR3 DNA sequence: TGTGCCAGCAGCCCGCCCAAAGGAAGCTCCTACAATGAGCAGTTCTTC.

Comments on this clone: Compared with germline, one end of the junction differs, possibly owing to a read error. The chain combines TRBV7-2 with TRBJ2-2; D gene uncertain. Germline V CDR1 and CDR2: SGHTA, FQGNSA. CDR3 length: 13 amino acids. CDR3 in DNA: TGTGCTAGCAGCTTACAGACGGGCGGGGAGCTGTTTTTT. Protein: CASSLQTGGELFF.

V and J are TRBV14 and TRBJ2-5; D gene unclear. CDR3 length: 12 amino acids. The germline V gene encodes CDR1 SGHDN and CDR2 FVKESK. V lost 1 base, J lost 4 bases, and 4 bases lay in between. In DNA form, the CDR3 reads TGTGCCAGCAGCCAAGGAGCAGAGACCCAGTACTTC. Translating it yields CASSQGAETQYF.

The chain uses TRBV6-8 and TRBJ2-7, with D tentatively TRBD1 (6 bases). The CDR3 spans 14 residues. V lost 2 bases to trimming and J lost 2 bases, with 10 bases between them. From germline, CDR1 is MNHGY and CDR2 SAAAGT. The CDR3 sequence: CASSYRWGPYEQYF. CDR3 nucleotide sequence: TGTGCCAGCAGTTACCGTTGGGGGCCCTACGAGCAGTACTTC.